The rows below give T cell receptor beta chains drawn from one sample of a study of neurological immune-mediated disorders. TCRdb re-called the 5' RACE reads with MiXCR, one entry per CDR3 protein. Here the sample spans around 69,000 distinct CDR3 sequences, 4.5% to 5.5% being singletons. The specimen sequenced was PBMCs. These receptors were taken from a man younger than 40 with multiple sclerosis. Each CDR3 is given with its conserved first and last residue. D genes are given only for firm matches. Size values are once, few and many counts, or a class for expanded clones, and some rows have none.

cdr3_nt: TGTGCCAGCAGCCCTTTCGGCGGGGGGCCCAATGAGCAGTTCTTC; cdr3_aa: CASSPFGGGPNEQFF; d_call: TRBD2; j_call: TRBJ2-1; clone_size: few; v_call: TRBV6-2/TRBV6-3
cdr3_nt: TGTGCCACAAACCGGGCGAGCGACACTGAAGCTTTCTTT; cdr3_aa: CATNRASDTEAFF; d_call: -; j_call: TRBJ1-1; clone_size: many; v_call: TRBV10-3
cdr3_nt: TGTGCCAGCAGCCCGACTAGTCCCGCAGATACGCAGTATTTT; cdr3_aa: CASSPTSPADTQYF; d_call: -; j_call: TRBJ2-3; clone_size: many; v_call: TRBV11-2
cdr3_nt: TGTGCCACGCGGCACCGGGACGGACGAAACTATGGCTACACCTTC; cdr3_aa: CATRHRDGRNYGYTF; d_call: -; j_call: TRBJ1-2; clone_size: many; v_call: TRBV14
cdr3_nt: TGCAGTGCTAGAGGTGTTGAAGCTTTCTTT; cdr3_aa: CSARGVEAFF; d_call: -; j_call: TRBJ1-1; clone_size: many; v_call: TRBV20-1
cdr3_nt: TGTGCCATCAGTGACAAAAGGGACACGCACACAGATACGCAGTATTTT; cdr3_aa: CAISDKRDTHTDTQYF; d_call: -; j_call: TRBJ2-3; clone_size: many; v_call: TRBV10-3
cdr3_nt: TGTGCCAGCAGCTCGACCGACGGACAGCGAAATTCACCTACCTACGAGCAGTACTTC; cdr3_aa: CASSSTDGQRNSPTYEQYF; d_call: -; j_call: TRBJ2-7; clone_size: many; v_call: TRBV7-9
cdr3_nt: TGCGCCAGCAGCTTCGGGACAGAAACCAACTATGGCTACACCTTC; cdr3_aa: CASSFGTETNYGYTF; d_call: TRBD1; j_call: TRBJ1-2; clone_size: many; v_call: TRBV5-1
cdr3_nt: TGTGCCAGCAGCCCTGGGACATCCAATTCACCCCTCCACTTT; cdr3_aa: CASSPGTSNSPLHF; d_call: -; j_call: TRBJ1-6; clone_size: many; v_call: TRBV7-3
cdr3_nt: TGCAGTGCCCTCACCTATGGCTACACCTTC; cdr3_aa: CSALTYGYTF; d_call: -; j_call: TRBJ1-2; clone_size: many; v_call: TRBV20-1
cdr3_nt: TGTGCCAGCAGCTTAGCTGATCTGAACACTGAAGCTTTCTTT; cdr3_aa: CASSLADLNTEAFF; d_call: -; j_call: TRBJ1-1; clone_size: many; v_call: TRBV7-6
cdr3_nt: TGTGCCAGCAGCCCGGACTTTACCTACGAGCAGTACTTC; cdr3_aa: CASSPDFTYEQYF; d_call: -; j_call: TRBJ2-7; clone_size: few; v_call: TRBV7-8
cdr3_nt: TGTGCCAGCAGCCAGGGTGCGGTACGGCTTGTTGCTGATTTT; cdr3_aa: CASSQGAVRLVADF; d_call: -; j_call: TRBJ1-1; clone_size: many; v_call: TRBV3-1
cdr3_nt: TGCGCCAGCAGCTTGCCGGGGAATGAGCAGTTCTTC; cdr3_aa: CASSLPGNEQFF; d_call: -; j_call: TRBJ2-1; clone_size: many; v_call: TRBV5-1
cdr3_nt: TGTGCCAGCCGGGCGGCTAACTATGGCTACACCTTC; cdr3_aa: CASRAANYGYTF; d_call: -; j_call: TRBJ1-2; clone_size: many; v_call: TRBV6-2/TRBV6-3
cdr3_nt: TGCAGCGTTTTACAGCTGATGAACACTGAAGCTTTCTTT; cdr3_aa: CSVLQLMNTEAFF; d_call: -; j_call: TRBJ1-1; clone_size: many; v_call: TRBV29-1
cdr3_nt: TGTGCCAGCAGCTCGGGTTTACAAGAGACCCAGTACTTC; cdr3_aa: CASSSGLQETQYF; d_call: -; j_call: TRBJ2-5; clone_size: -; v_call: TRBV7-3
cdr3_nt: TGCAGTGCTGCCGGGACAGGGGTTAATCAGCCCCAGAATTTT; cdr3_aa: CSAAGTGVNQPQNF; d_call: TRBD1; j_call: TRBJ1-5; clone_size: -; v_call: TRBV20-1
cdr3_nt: TGCAGCGTTGTACAGGGGACGGGAGAGTACGAGCAGTACTTC; cdr3_aa: CSVVQGTGEYEQYF; d_call: -; j_call: TRBJ2-7; clone_size: few; v_call: TRBV29-1
cdr3_nt: TGCAGTGCTAGAGGTAAATTCTCTAGCGGGGGGTCCTCCTACGAGCAGTACTTC; cdr3_aa: CSARGKFSSGGSSYEQYF; d_call: TRBD2; j_call: TRBJ2-7; clone_size: -; v_call: TRBV20-1
cdr3_nt: TGTGCCAGCAGCGTAGTAGGCATGAACACTGAAGCTTTCTTT; cdr3_aa: CASSVVGMNTEAFF; d_call: -; j_call: TRBJ1-1; clone_size: many; v_call: TRBV9
cdr3_nt: TGTGCCAGCAGCGAGAGATCAGGGGTCTCACCCCTCCACTTT; cdr3_aa: CASSERSGVSPLHF; d_call: -; j_call: TRBJ1-6; clone_size: many; v_call: TRBV6-5
cdr3_nt: TGTGCCATCAGTGCCCCCACTAGCGGGGGGGCCAGGGGTCATGAGCAGTTCTTC; cdr3_aa: CAISAPTSGGARGHEQFF; d_call: TRBD2; j_call: TRBJ2-1; clone_size: many; v_call: TRBV10-3
cdr3_nt: TGTGCCATCAGTGAGCTTAGGTCGACCACTGAAGCTTTCTTT; cdr3_aa: CAISELRSTTEAFF; d_call: -; j_call: TRBJ1-1; clone_size: many; v_call: TRBV10-3
cdr3_nt: TGCGCCAGCAGCCAGGACCGGGTCCCGAGCAATCAGCCCCAGAATTTT; cdr3_aa: CASSQDRVPSNQPQNF; d_call: -; j_call: TRBJ1-5; clone_size: few; v_call: TRBV4-1
cdr3_nt: TGCAGCGCCTCTATGGGCTGGGGTATGGACACTGAAGCTTTCTTT; cdr3_aa: CSASMGWGMDTEAFF; d_call: -; j_call: TRBJ1-1; clone_size: -; v_call: TRBV29-1
cdr3_nt: TGCGCCAGCAGCTTGGTTTCCACAGACGCCCCCGGGGAGCTGTTTTTT; cdr3_aa: CASSLVSTDAPGELFF; d_call: -; j_call: TRBJ2-2; clone_size: -; v_call: TRBV5-1
cdr3_nt: TGCGCCAGTACACCACAGGGCGGCACTGAAGCTTTCTTT; cdr3_aa: CASTPQGGTEAFF; d_call: -; j_call: TRBJ1-1; clone_size: -; v_call: TRBV5-1
cdr3_nt: TGTGCCAGCAGCGCGCGACAGGGGGACACGCAGTATTTT; cdr3_aa: CASSARQGDTQYF; d_call: TRBD1; j_call: TRBJ2-3; clone_size: many; v_call: TRBV7-9
cdr3_nt: TGCGCCAGCAGCACCGGACGAGGGAAAGCTTTCTTT; cdr3_aa: CASSTGRGKAFF; d_call: -; j_call: TRBJ1-1; clone_size: many; v_call: TRBV5-1
cdr3_nt: TGCGCCAGCAGCTTGGTTTTGGGGCAGGGGACTGAAGCTTTCTTT; cdr3_aa: CASSLVLGQGTEAFF; d_call: -; j_call: TRBJ1-1; clone_size: many; v_call: TRBV5-1
cdr3_nt: TGTGCCAGCAGCTCCGGGGGGATATATGGCCAGCCCCAGCATTTT; cdr3_aa: CASSSGGIYGQPQHF; d_call: -; j_call: TRBJ1-5; clone_size: many; v_call: TRBV7-8
cdr3_nt: TGCGCCAGCAGCTTAGGAGGGAGTAGGGAGACCCAGTACTTC; cdr3_aa: CASSLGGSRETQYF; d_call: -; j_call: TRBJ2-5; clone_size: many; v_call: TRBV5-1
cdr3_nt: TGTGCCAGCAGTATCACAGGGGGACTCGGTCAGCCCCAGAATTTT; cdr3_aa: CASSITGGLGQPQNF; d_call: TRBD1; j_call: TRBJ1-5; clone_size: few; v_call: TRBV12-3/TRBV12-4
cdr3_nt: TGTGCCAGCAGCTTGGTCGGGGGAGGATCCAAAAACATTCAGTACTTC; cdr3_aa: CASSLVGGGSKNIQYF; d_call: -; j_call: TRBJ2-4; clone_size: few; v_call: TRBV5-6
cdr3_nt: TGTGCCAGCACCCCTAGCGGGGTTAGCTCCTACAATGAGCAGTTCTTC; cdr3_aa: CASTPSGVSSYNEQFF; d_call: TRBD2; j_call: TRBJ2-1; clone_size: many; v_call: TRBV3-1
cdr3_nt: TGTGCCAGCAGTTCCTCGGAGGACACCGGGGAGCTGTTTTTT; cdr3_aa: CASSSSEDTGELFF; d_call: -; j_call: TRBJ2-2; clone_size: many; v_call: TRBV7-3
cdr3_nt: TGCGCCAGCAGCCCGGGACACCAGGTGGCTGGAAACACCATATATTTT; cdr3_aa: CASSPGHQVAGNTIYF; d_call: -; j_call: TRBJ1-3; clone_size: many; v_call: TRBV5-1
cdr3_nt: TGTGCCAGCAGCCAAGGAGAGGTCACCGGGGAGCTGTTTTTT; cdr3_aa: CASSQGEVTGELFF; d_call: -; j_call: TRBJ2-2; clone_size: many; v_call: TRBV3-1
cdr3_nt: TGCAGCGTTGGGGAGCTCAATGAGCAGTTCTTC; cdr3_aa: CSVGELNEQFF; d_call: -; j_call: TRBJ2-1; clone_size: many; v_call: TRBV29-1
cdr3_nt: TGTGCCAGCAGTTCCACAGGGATGAACACTGAAGCTTTCTTT; cdr3_aa: CASSSTGMNTEAFF; d_call: -; j_call: TRBJ1-1; clone_size: -; v_call: TRBV12-3/TRBV12-4
cdr3_nt: TGCGCCAGCAGCTTGGTCACTCGAGGCACCGGGGAGCTGTTTTTT; cdr3_aa: CASSLVTRGTGELFF; d_call: -; j_call: TRBJ2-2; clone_size: few; v_call: TRBV5-1
cdr3_nt: TGCGCCAGCAGCTTGGAAGGGGGAACTGGGGAGACCCAGTACTTC; cdr3_aa: CASSLEGGTGETQYF; d_call: -; j_call: TRBJ2-5; clone_size: many; v_call: TRBV5-1
cdr3_nt: TGTGCCAGCAGCTTCAGGGCCAGGGGAAACACCATATATTTT; cdr3_aa: CASSFRARGNTIYF; d_call: -; j_call: TRBJ1-3; clone_size: many; v_call: TRBV7-8
cdr3_nt: TGCAGTGCTAGAGATTTTGCAGGGGTGGGTGAAGCTTTCTTT; cdr3_aa: CSARDFAGVGEAFF; d_call: -; j_call: TRBJ1-1; clone_size: few; v_call: TRBV20-1
cdr3_nt: TGCGCCAGCAGCCTGAACGGAGGGAGCAATCAGCCCCAGCATTTT; cdr3_aa: CASSLNGGSNQPQHF; d_call: -; j_call: TRBJ1-5; clone_size: -; v_call: TRBV5-1
cdr3_nt: TGCGCCAGCAGTACCTACAATGAGCAGTTCTTC; cdr3_aa: CASSTYNEQFF; d_call: -; j_call: TRBJ2-1; clone_size: -; v_call: TRBV10-1
cdr3_nt: TGCAGTGCCCGCCGAGACAATCAGCCCCAGCATTTT; cdr3_aa: CSARRDNQPQHF; d_call: -; j_call: TRBJ1-5; clone_size: few; v_call: TRBV20-1
cdr3_nt: TGCAGTGCTCCGACACGGCTGGGGACTGAAGCTTTCTTT; cdr3_aa: CSAPTRLGTEAFF; d_call: -; j_call: TRBJ1-1; clone_size: many; v_call: TRBV20-1
cdr3_nt: TGCGCCAGCAGCTGGGGGACAGGCGAAGGAGAAGCTTTCTTT; cdr3_aa: CASSWGTGEGEAFF; d_call: TRBD1; j_call: TRBJ1-1; clone_size: many; v_call: TRBV5-1
cdr3_nt: TGTGCCAGCAGCCACAACCGAAGGGTGGTTAGCACAGATACGCAGTATTTT; cdr3_aa: CASSHNRRVVSTDTQYF; d_call: -; j_call: TRBJ2-3; clone_size: many; v_call: TRBV3-1
cdr3_nt: TGTGCCAGCAGTGGGACAGTTGGGGACACTGAAGCTTTCTTT; cdr3_aa: CASSGTVGDTEAFF; d_call: TRBD1; j_call: TRBJ1-1; clone_size: many; v_call: TRBV27
cdr3_nt: TGCGCCAGCAAGGGGAGCATCTACAATGAGCAGTTCTTC; cdr3_aa: CASKGSIYNEQFF; d_call: -; j_call: TRBJ2-1; clone_size: many; v_call: TRBV5-1
cdr3_nt: TGTGCCAGCGAGCAATACACTGAAGCTTTCTTT; cdr3_aa: CASEQYTEAFF; d_call: -; j_call: TRBJ1-1; clone_size: many; v_call: TRBV18
cdr3_nt: TGCGCCAGCAGCTTTCTAATCTCCGGGGAGCTGTTTTTT; cdr3_aa: CASSFLISGELFF; d_call: -; j_call: TRBJ2-2; clone_size: many; v_call: TRBV5-1
cdr3_nt: TGCGCCAGCAGCTTACTTACAGGGACGGGCTATGGCTACACCTTC; cdr3_aa: CASSLLTGTGYGYTF; d_call: -; j_call: TRBJ1-2; clone_size: many; v_call: TRBV5-1
cdr3_nt: TGCGCCAGCAGCTCGAGCTCCTACAATGAGCAGTTCTTC; cdr3_aa: CASSSSSYNEQFF; d_call: -; j_call: TRBJ2-1; clone_size: many; v_call: TRBV5-1
cdr3_nt: TGTGCCAGCAGCGCGGTCGGTTATACGCAGTATTTT; cdr3_aa: CASSAVGYTQYF; d_call: -; j_call: TRBJ2-3; clone_size: few; v_call: TRBV6-2/TRBV6-3
cdr3_nt: TGTGCCAGCAGTCCGGGACGGGGCTCCTACGAGCAGTACTTC; cdr3_aa: CASSPGRGSYEQYF; d_call: -; j_call: TRBJ2-7; clone_size: many; v_call: TRBV12-3/TRBV12-4